This passage covers 27 T cell receptor beta chains from one sample sequenced in a study of blood T cell repertoires in COVID-19. Only in-frame clones appear in the TCRdb table, and some are missing; sequencing was by immunoSEQ multiplex PCR. The repertoire has under 100,000 clones, around 90% of them found once; the top ten carry under 5.5%. The specimen sequenced was peripheral blood. These receptors originate from a man aged 60 to 69 with COVID-19, enrolled during active disease.

In its sample, this clone was seen once. The chain employs TRBV7-2 and TRBJ1-3; D possibly corresponds to TRBD1 (5 bases). The CDR3 covers 12 residues. V lost 6 bases and J lost 4, with 7 bases in between. Germline V CDR1 and CDR2: SGHTA, FQGNSA. The CDR3 protein is CASSGGGNTIYF. CDR3 bases: TGTGCCAGCAGTGGGGGGGGAAACACCATATATTTT.

The chain has TRBV6-6 and TRBJ2-7; 7 positions match TRBD1. Germline V gene lookup returns CDR1 MNHNY and CDR2 SVGAGI (reference sequence). The CDR3 sequence is 14 residues long. Germline trimming cut 2 bases from V and 3 bases from J; bases unmatched to any gene: 4. CDR3 sequence reads: CASSYRDRGYEQYF. In DNA, the CDR3 is TGTGCCAGCAGTTACCGGGACAGAGGCTACGAGCAGTACTTC.

The chain has TRBV10-1 and TRBJ2-3; tentative D call: TRBD2 (5 bases). This CDR3 spans 15 amino acids. Germline lookup yields CDR1 WNHNN and CDR2 SYGVQD (reference sequence). The V end was cut by 1 base, the J end by 2 bases, with 10 bases between. This chain's CDR3 is CASSEYERNTDTQYF. The CDR3 nucleotides read TGCGCCAGCAGTGAGTACGAGCGGAACACAGATACGCAGTATTTT.

V and J are TRBV9 and TRBJ1-1; 10 bases are a match to TRBD1. In germline, CDR1 is SGDLS, CDR2 YYNGEE. The CDR3 contains 16 residues. Trimming took 4 bases from V and 1 from J; bases not matched to a gene: 7. CDR3 sequence (DNA): TGTGCCAGCAGCTCGGACAGGGGGGTCACGAACACTGAAGCTTTCTTT. It translates to CASSSDRGVTNTEAFF.

The chain couples TRBV3-1 (or the pseudogene TRBV3-2) to TRBJ2-7; TRBD2 matches at 9 bases. The V segment lost 1 base and the J segment 7 bases; nucleotides outside the gene matches: 11. This CDR3 is 16 amino acids long. The germline V gene has CDR1 LGHDT and CDR2 YNNKEL (reference sequence). CDR3 sequence (DNA): TGTGCCAGCAGCCAAGGCGGCGGGAGGGCCTCGGGGGAGCAGTACTTC. It specifies CASSQGGGRASGEQYF.

The chain combines TRBV4-1 with TRBJ1-3; possible D gene TRBD1, 6 bases. The germline V and J ends were trimmed by 1 base and 1 base, with 14 bases remaining between them. Germline-derived CDR1 and CDR2 are MGHRA and YSYEKL. The CDR3 contains 17 residues. CDR3 amino acids: CASSQVGGLYSGNTIYF. In DNA, the CDR3 is TGCGCCAGCAGCCAAGTCGGGGGGCTCTATTCTGGAAACACCATATATTTT.

This clone was seen only once. The chain links TRBV4-1 to TRBJ1-3; a possible D gene is TRBD1 (5 bases). This CDR3 has 15 amino acids. Trimming took 1 base from V and 1 from J, leaving 8 bases between them. Germline V gene data show CDR1 as MGHRA and CDR2 as YSYEKL. CDR3 nucleotide sequence: TGCGCCAGCAGCCAAGGTCAGGGTTCTGGAAACACCATATATTTT. Protein sequence: CASSQGQGSGNTIYF.

This clone occurred once. This sequence joins TRBV27 and TRBJ1-6; TRBD1 aligns across 7 bases. The V segment lost 7 bases and the J segment 10 bases; nucleotides outside the gene matches: 7. This CDR3 is built from 13 residues. The germline V gene has CDR1 MNHEY and CDR2 SMNVEV (reference sequence). CDR3 sequence: CASMGTGASPLHF. CDR3 nucleotides: TGTGCCAGCATGGGTACAGGGGCCTCACCCCTCCACTTT.

The chain employs TRBV11-2 and TRBJ2-3; 7 nucleotides agree with TRBD2. The CDR3 sequence is 14 residues long. The V gene end was trimmed by 3 bases and the J gene end by 2 bases; junction bases not matched to a gene: 2. CDR1 SGHAT and CDR2 FQNNGV come from the germline V gene. The CDR3 DNA reads as TGTGCCAGCAGCTTCGCGGGAGCCACAGATACGCAGTATTTT. The encoded protein is CASSFAGATDTQYF.

The V call is TRBV2, the J call TRBJ2-5, with TRBD1 matching over 8 bases. V trimming: 4 bases; J trimming: 6 bases; junction bases outside the gene matches: 7. Germline loops: CDR1 SNHLY, CDR2 FYNNEI. The CDR3 is made up of 14 amino acids. For the CDR3, the DNA is TGTGCCAGCAGTGGCACCGGACAGGGCAAGACCCAGTACTTC. Its translation is CASSGTGQGKTQYF.

V and J are TRBV5-1 and TRBJ2-7; D possibly corresponds to TRBD2 (6 bases). Germline CDR1 is SGHRS and CDR2 is YFSETQ. V dropped 2 bases and J dropped 3 bases, with 12 bases sitting between them. The CDR3 contains 14 residues. The CDR3 DNA sequence: TGCGCCAGCAGCTTTAGCGGAGCGCTCTACGAGCAGTACTTC. Its translation: CASSFSGALYEQYF.

V and J are TRBV10-2 and TRBJ2-1; 12 bases line up with TRBD1. Trimming cost V 4 bases and J 0 bases; bases outside gene matches: 13. The CDR3 sequence is 20 residues long. Germline V gives CDR1 WSHSY, CDR2 SAAADI. This CDR3 is CASSVSRDRGRKSSYNEQFF. The CDR3, as DNA: TGCGCCAGCAGTGTTAGTCGGGACAGGGGGCGGAAGAGCTCCTACAATGAGCAGTTCTTC.

The chain couples TRBV6-2 or TRBV6-3 to TRBJ2-3; 7 nucleotides agree with TRBD2. Germline trimming cut 5 bases from V and 2 bases from J; bases unmatched to any gene: 7. CDR3 length: 15 amino acids. Per the germline V gene, CDR1 is MNHEY and CDR2 is SVGEGT. In DNA, the CDR3 is TGTGCCAGCAGTCCCATAGCGGGTCTCACAGATACGCAGTATTTT. This translates into CASSPIAGLTDTQYF.

This rearrangement joins TRBV28 to TRBJ1-5, with 7 bases lining up with TRBD1. The CDR3 has 15 residues. CDR1 MDHEN and CDR2 SYDVKM come from the germline V gene. After removal of 3 bases from V and 2 bases from J, the junction contained 4 bases not matched to a gene. The DNA for the CDR3 is TGTGCCAGCAGTTTTGACAGGGTTGGCAATCAGCCCCAGCATTTT. The encoded protein is CASSFDRVGNQPQHF.

In this sample, this clone turned up once. The chain recombines TRBV28 with TRBJ2-7; 9 bases are shared with TRBD1. Trimming removed 5 bases from V and 9 bases from J; junction bases left unmatched: 14. There are 15 residues in the CDR3. Germline V lookup: CDR1 MDHEN, CDR2 SYDVKM. The CDR3 protein is CASSPGQGLGRGQYF. CDR3 coding DNA: TGTGCCAGCAGTCCGGGACAGGGTTTGGGTAGGGGGCAGTACTTC.

The genes are TRBV19 and TRBJ1-1, with 7 bases lining up with TRBD1. Per the germline V gene, CDR1 is LNHDA and CDR2 is SQIVND (reference sequence). The length of the CDR3 is 14 residues. V gave up 6 bases and J gave up 0 bases; unmatched junction bases: 4. CDR3 nucleotide sequence: TGTGCCAGTAGAACAGGGGAGGTGAACACTGAAGCTTTCTTT. Translation gives CASRTGEVNTEAFF.

The chain recombines TRBV4-1 with TRBJ1-5; 9 bases align to TRBD1. There are 18 residues in the CDR3. V lost 1 base and J lost 2; bases outside the gene matches: 9. The germline gives CDR1 MGHRA, CDR2 YSYEKL. CDR3 DNA: TGCGCCAGCAGCCAAGTCTTAGACAGGGGGATTGGCAATCAGCCCCAGCATTTT. Translated: CASSQVLDRGIGNQPQHF.

The V and J genes are TRBV28 and TRBJ1-2; D remains ambiguous. V was pared by 6 bases and J by 4 bases, with 18 bases between. This CDR3 is built from 15 residues. The germline CDR1 and CDR2 sequences are MDHEN and SYDVKM. The CDR3 protein is CASSPSETGVYGYTF. CDR3 DNA: TGTGCCAGCAGCCCCTCAGAGACCGGGGTCTATGGCTACACCTTC.

CDR3 sequence (DNA): TGTGCCAGCAGCTTGGTGGCTAGCGGGAGTAGCGAGCAGTACTTC. This encodes CASSLVASGSSEQYF. J is TRBJ2-7 and V is TRBV5-6, with TRBD2 identical over 10 bases. V dropped 0 bases and J dropped 6; count of bases not matched to a gene: 6. Looked up from germline, CDR1 is SGHDT and CDR2 is YYEEEE. The CDR3 runs 15 residues.

The chain uses TRBV24-1 and TRBJ2-3; 9 bases are shared with TRBD2. This CDR3 region has 16 residues. Germline V gene sequence: CDR1 KGHDR, CDR2 SFDVKD. Germline trimming cut 5 bases from V and 1 base from J; bases unmatched to any gene: 6. In DNA form, the CDR3 reads TGTGCCACCAGTGGTCCGCCTAGCGGGGGCACAGATACGCAGTATTTT. Translation: CATSGPPSGGTDTQYF.

V gene TRBV9 combines with J gene TRBJ2-1; the match to TRBD1 covers 7 bases. Trimming at V came to 0 bases and at J to 5 bases, leaving 14 bases not matched to a gene. CDR1 and CDR2 from the germline V gene are SGDLS and YYNGEE. This CDR3 is built from 18 residues. CDR3 in DNA: TGTGCCAGCAGCGTAGCCTGGGGACAGTGGGACATCAACAATGAGCAGTTCTTC. It specifies CASSVAWGQWDINNEQFF.

This clone was recorded only once. The V and J genes are TRBV28 and TRBJ1-1; TRBD1 might be the D (6 bases). Germline-derived CDR1 and CDR2 are MDHEN and SYDVKM. The CDR3 consists of 14 residues. The V end lost 5 bases, the J end lost 4 bases, and 14 bases lay between the germline ends. The DNA of the CDR3 is TGTGCCAGCAGTCCCCAGGGGTGGGGCACTGAAGCTTTCTTT. It yields the protein CASSPQGWGTEAFF. The full variable domain, with the rest looked up from reference TRBV28 and TRBJ1-1, is DVKVTQSSRYLVKRTGEKVFLECVQDMDHENMFWYRQDPGLGLRLIYFSYDVKMKEKGDIPEGYSVSREKKERFSLILESASTNQTSMYLCASSPQGWGTEAFFGQGTRLTVV.

The V call is TRBV9, the J call TRBJ2-3; TRBD1 matches at 10 bases. Germline CDR1 SGDLS, CDR2 YYNGEE. The ends lost 3 bases at V and 5 bases at J; junction bases unmatched: 6. This CDR3 spans 15 amino acids. CDR3 residues: CASSGTGTGVDTQYF. The DNA of the CDR3 is TGTGCCAGCAGCGGAACCGGGACAGGGGTAGATACGCAGTATTTT. Full variable domain (missing parts from reference TRBV9 and TRBJ2-3): DSGVTQTPKHLITATGQRVTLRCSPRSGDLSVYWYQQSLDQGLQFLIQYYNGEERAKGNILERFSAQQFPDLHSELNLSSLELGDSALYFCASSGTGTGVDTQYFGPGTRLTVL.

The V and J genes are TRBV10-3 and TRBJ1-3, with D perhaps TRBD1 (6 bases). With 2 bases removed from V and 3 bases from J, the gap between germline ends came to 11 bases. This CDR3 is 15 amino acids long. Germline CDR1 reads ENHRY; CDR2 reads SYGVKD. The chain's CDR3 is CAISEGRGFGNTIYF. The CDR3 nucleotides read TGTGCCATCAGTGAGGGCAGGGGATTTGGAAACACCATATATTTT.

The chain is built from TRBV24-1 and TRBJ2-1; TRBD1 matches at 9 bases. The CDR3 covers 17 residues. The trim removed 3 bases at V and 5 bases at J, leaving 10 bases unmatched. CDR1 KGHDR and CDR2 SFDVKD come from the germline V gene. The DNA for the CDR3 is TGTGCCACCAGTGATCCCACGGGACAGGGTGGTCACAATGAGCAGTTCTTC. This sequence encodes CATSDPTGQGGHNEQFF.

The chain recombines TRBV7-2 with TRBJ2-5; 7 nucleotides align to TRBD2. The CDR3 sequence is 14 residues long. Germline V gene sequence: CDR1 SGHTA, CDR2 FQGNSA. The junction had 2 bases not matched to a gene; V was cut back by 1 base and J by 3 bases. The CDR3 coding sequence is TGTGCCAGCAGCTTAGGCCTAGCGGAAGAGACCCAGTACTTC. Translating it yields CASSLGLAEETQYF.

This clone has only one observation. The chain employs TRBV20-1 and TRBJ2-1; TRBD2 agrees at 8 bases. Trimming at V came to 3 bases and at J to 4 bases, leaving 5 bases not matched to a gene. CDR3 length equals 14 residues. CDR1 is DFQATT and CDR2 is SNEGSKA in the germline V gene (reference sequence). CDR3 DNA: TGCAGTGCTAGTAGGCTAGCGGGTTACAATGAGCAGTTCTTC. Translation gives CSASRLAGYNEQFF.